This T cell receptor beta chain came from a study of response to subunit inactivated influenza vaccine. Overall study findings and caveats: Few new T cells, the authors suggested, are recruited by each seasonal influenza vaccination.

TCRdb used MiXCR to reprocess the RT-PCR reads, holding one entry per CDR3 protein. The sample yields under 800,000 distinct CDR3 sequences, approximately 15% seen once. CDR3 length: 15 amino acids. Trimming took off 0 bases at V and 5 bases at J, with 13 bases between the two ends. Germline CDR1 reads MNHNS; CDR2 reads SASEGT. In the case of this clonotype: Its antigen remains unidentified.

Sequenced here: PBMCs from blood, sampled 14 to 15 days before vaccination. The J gene is TRBJ2-5, the V gene TRBV6-1; weak D call: TRBD1 (5 bases). The clonotype was recovered from a man in his fifties or sixties who received an inactivated influenza vaccine. CDR3 sequence: CASSEAGLYGETQYF. Written as DNA, the CDR3 is TGTGCCAGCAGTGAAGCGGGGCTCTATGGGGAGACCCAGTACTTC.